This is a list of T cell receptor beta chains from one sample in a study of regulatory T cells in long-lasting Graves disease. One entry per CDR3 protein results from TCRdb running MiXCR on the multiplex PCR reads. The table has about 470,000 distinct CDR3 sequences, around 20% seen once; the top ten hold over 7.5%. This sample comprised peripheral blood mononuclear cells (PBMCs), obtained when the disease was refractory, from a patient treated with antithyroid drugs. These receptors all come from a female donor with Graves disease. Each CDR3 is given with its conserved first and last residue. The D gene is left open where the match is weak. Not all rows give a size; the values are once, few, many and, for expanded clones, a class.

len: 14; abundance: NA; d_gene: NA; j_gene: TRBJ1-1; v_gene: TRBV29-1; CDR3aa: CSGAAGEWNTEAFF; CDR3nt: TGCAGCGGGGCGGCTGGAGAGTGGAACACTGAAGCTTTCTTT
len: 13; abundance: many; d_gene: NA; j_gene: TRBJ2-5; v_gene: TRBV28; CDR3aa: CASSPPPQETQYF; CDR3nt: TGTGCCAGCAGCCCGCCCCCCCAAGAGACCCAGTACTTC
len: 12; abundance: NA; d_gene: NA; j_gene: TRBJ2-7; v_gene: TRBV5-5; CDR3aa: CASSIVGYEQYF; CDR3nt: TGTGCCAGCAGCATAGTCGGCTACGAGCAGTACTTC
len: 16; abundance: many; d_gene: TRBD1; j_gene: TRBJ1-4; v_gene: TRBV15; CDR3aa: CATTEGQGFSNEKLFF; CDR3nt: TGTGCCACCACCGAGGGACAGGGTTTCTCTAATGAAAAACTGTTTTTT
len: 11; abundance: many; d_gene: NA; j_gene: TRBJ2-7; v_gene: TRBV3-1; CDR3aa: CASSRQSEQYF; CDR3nt: TGTGCCAGCAGCCGCCAGAGCGAGCAGTACTTC
len: 12; abundance: once; d_gene: TRBD1; j_gene: TRBJ2-7; v_gene: TRBV20-1; CDR3aa: CSVRDSPYEQHF; CDR3nt: TGCAGTGTCCGGGACAGCCCCTACGAGCAGCACTTC
len: 12; abundance: few; d_gene: NA; j_gene: TRBJ1-6; v_gene: TRBV25-1; CDR3aa: CASSEYTQPLHF; CDR3nt: TGTGCCAGCAGTGAATATACCCAACCCCTCCACTTT
len: 15; abundance: many; d_gene: NA; j_gene: TRBJ2-7; v_gene: TRBV7-2; CDR3aa: CASSLAGLASWEQYF; CDR3nt: TGTGCCAGCAGCTTAGCCGGACTGGCCTCCTGGGAGCAGTACTTC
len: 12; abundance: many; d_gene: NA; j_gene: TRBJ2-5; v_gene: TRBV30; CDR3aa: CAWSVGRDSQYF; CDR3nt: TGTGCCTGGAGTGTAGGGAGAGATTCCCAGTACTTC
len: 16; abundance: many; d_gene: TRBD1; j_gene: TRBJ2-6; v_gene: TRBV7-2; CDR3aa: CASSSGQGAGANVLTF; CDR3nt: TGTGCCAGCAGCTCTGGACAGGGGGCTGGGGCCAACGTCCTGACTTTC
len: 14; abundance: once; d_gene: NA; j_gene: TRBJ1-3; v_gene: TRBV12-3/TRBV12-4; CDR3aa: CASTVEVAGNTIYF; CDR3nt: TGTGCCAGCACCGTGGAGGTAGCTGGAAACACCATATATTTT
len: 20; abundance: NA; d_gene: TRBD2; j_gene: TRBJ2-2; v_gene: TRBV6-5; CDR3aa: CASSYYNPGLAGGNTGELFF; CDR3nt: TGTGCCAGCAGTTATTACAATCCGGGACTAGCGGGAGGGAACACCGGGGAGCTGTTTTTT
len: 13; abundance: many; d_gene: NA; j_gene: TRBJ2-7; v_gene: TRBV6-1; CDR3aa: CASGHTGTYEQYF; CDR3nt: TGTGCCAGCGGCCATACCGGGACCTACGAGCAGTACTTC